The 5 T cell receptor beta chains in this list originate from one sample, sequenced in a study of cytomegalovirus exposure and HLA in healthy donors. Primers for the PCR totalled 60 Vbeta and 13 Jbeta. Profiling relied on immunoSEQ multiplex PCR, and the TCRdb table lists in-frame clones only, not all of them. The repertoire holds about 120,000 clones, 70% to 80% seen once, with approximately 2.4% in the top ten. The specimen sequenced was PBMCs. All receptors derive from a female donor in good health and CMV-seronegative.

V and J are TRBV9 and TRBJ2-3, with 8 bases identical to TRBD1. The CDR3 runs to 15 residues. Per the germline V gene, CDR1 is SGDLS and CDR2 is YYNGEE. V dropped 4 bases and J dropped 3; count of bases not matched to a gene: 7. CDR3 amino acids: CASSPPGQGTDTQYF. CDR3 nucleotide sequence: TGTGCCAGCAGCCCCCCCGGACAGGGAACAGATACGCAGTATTTT.

The chain combines TRBV7-2 with TRBJ2-5, with 7 positions matching TRBD2. The CDR3 extends over 14 amino acids. From germline, CDR1 is SGHTA and CDR2 FQGNSA. V shed 5 bases and J 7 bases; nucleotides not matched to a gene: 10. CDR3 in amino acids: CASSPSGYGGTQYF. CDR3 nucleotides: TGTGCCAGCAGCCCTAGCGGATATGGAGGGACCCAGTACTTC.

The chain recombines TRBV18 with TRBJ2-5, with TRBD2 identical over 10 bases. Per germline, CDR1 KGHSH and CDR2 LQKENI. V shed 4 bases, J shed 11 bases, and the junction held 13 bases outside the gene matches. The CDR3 is 15 residues long. The CDR3 reads CASSLGSGGYSEQYF. The CDR3 nucleotides are TGTGCCAGCTCACTAGGTAGCGGGGGGTACTCGGAGCAGTACTTC.

CDR3 coding DNA: TGTGCCAGCAGCCAAGAATCGCTAGCGGGGGTCGTAACCGGGGAGCTGTTTTTT. It translates to CASSQESLAGVVTGELFF. The rearrangement links TRBV4-2 to TRBJ2-2, with 10 bases fitting TRBD2. Germline values: CDR1 LGHNA, CDR2 YNFKEQ. The ends lost 0 bases at V and 5 bases at J; junction bases unmatched: 9. This CDR3 contains 18 residues.

The rearrangement joins TRBV9 to TRBJ1-1; 8 bases are a match to TRBD1. The ends lost 3 bases at V and 4 bases at J; junction bases unmatched: 8. The length of the CDR3 is 15 residues. Germline assignment: CDR1 SGDLS and CDR2 YYNGEE. CDR3 sequence: CASSALTGESTEAFF. For the CDR3, the DNA is TGTGCCAGCAGCGCACTGACAGGGGAGAGCACTGAAGCTTTCTTT.